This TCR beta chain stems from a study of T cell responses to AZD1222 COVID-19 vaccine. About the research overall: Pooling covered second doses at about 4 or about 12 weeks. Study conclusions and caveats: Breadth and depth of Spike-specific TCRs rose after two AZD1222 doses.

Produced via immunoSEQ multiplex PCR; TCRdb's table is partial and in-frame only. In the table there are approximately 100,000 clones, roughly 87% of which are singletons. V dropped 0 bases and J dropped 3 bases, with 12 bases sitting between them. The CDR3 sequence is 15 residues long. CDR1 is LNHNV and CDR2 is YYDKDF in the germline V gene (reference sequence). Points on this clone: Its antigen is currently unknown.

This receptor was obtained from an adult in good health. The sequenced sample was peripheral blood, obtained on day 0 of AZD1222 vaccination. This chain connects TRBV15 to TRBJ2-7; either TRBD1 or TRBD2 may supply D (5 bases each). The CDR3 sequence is CATSRDLRGSYEQYF. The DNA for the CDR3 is TGTGCCACCAGCAGAGATCTGAGGGGCAGCTACGAGCAGTACTTC.